Given below is one T cell receptor (beta chain) in context. Its specificity is not known. This sample was included in a study of cytomegalovirus exposure and HLA in healthy donors. The study, taken as a whole, reports: For most TCR beta V segments, an earlier analysis put the productive rate at about 87% or about 30% of the time. CMV serostatus was the sole immune exposure information available. In a later analysis, at a false discovery rate of 0.05, 17,000 or so TCR beta sequences matched HLA alleles. TCR beta V- and J-gene trimming, according to a later analysis, was linked to a missense DCLRE1C variant.

Germline CDR1 and CDR2: MNHEY and SMNVEV (reference sequence). CDR3 length equals 21 residues. Trimming at V came to 5 bases and at J to 4 bases, leaving 14 bases not matched to a gene. Researchers ran the PCR with 60 Vbeta and 13 Jbeta primers. Sequencing was performed with immunoSEQ multiplex PCR; in TCRdb, only in-frame clones are kept and a portion is missing. The table lists 150,000 or so clones, over 65% of them singletons. The receptor was isolated from a man aged 40-50 years in good health and CMV-seropositive. The material sequenced was PBMCs. The rearrangement links TRBV27 to TRBJ2-6; 16 bases match TRBD2. The CDR3 sequence: CASSHSRGLAGGPVGANVLTF. In DNA, the CDR3 is TGTGCCAGCAGTCACTCAAGGGGACTAGCGGGAGGGCCGGTCGGGGCCAACGTCCTGACTTTC.